These T cell receptor beta chains were read from a single sample in a study of spatial heterogeneity in lung cancer. TCRdb redid the calling of the 5' RACE reads with MiXCR, one entry per CDR3 protein. The sample has approximately 44,000 distinct CDR3 sequences, 12% to 15% seen once; the top ten hold 56%. The source was PBMCs, collected at surgery. Receptors were obtained from a male donor with early-stage non-small cell lung cancer. Each CDR3 is given with its conserved first and last residue. D genes are given only for firm matches. The size field is filled for only some rows; it gives once, few, many or a size class.

d_gene: TRBD2; len: 17; j_gene: TRBJ2-3; v_gene: TRBV29-1; abundance: NA; CDR3nt: TGCAGCGTTGAAGATCTTAGGTCGGGACTAAGCACAGATACGCAGTATTTT; CDR3aa: CSVEDLRSGLSTDTQYF
d_gene: TRBD2; len: 16; j_gene: TRBJ2-1; v_gene: TRBV20-1; abundance: NA; CDR3nt: TGCAGTGCTAGGGGCGGATCTAGCGGGTCTCACAATGAGCAGTTCTTC; CDR3aa: CSARGGSSGSHNEQFF
d_gene: TRBD1; len: 16; j_gene: TRBJ1-5; v_gene: TRBV2; abundance: few; CDR3nt: TGTGCCAGCGGGTCGGACAGGGCCTCCCTCAATCAGCCCCAGCATTTT; CDR3aa: CASGSDRASLNQPQHF
d_gene: NA; len: 15; j_gene: TRBJ2-1; v_gene: TRBV24-1; abundance: few; CDR3nt: TGTGCCACCAGTGATTTGCGCTTCGATTACAATGAGCAGTTCTTC; CDR3aa: CATSDLRFDYNEQFF
d_gene: NA; len: 12; j_gene: TRBJ2-7; v_gene: TRBV29-1; abundance: NA; CDR3nt: TGCAGCGTCGGGACTCTGGTCGACGAGCAGTACTTC; CDR3aa: CSVGTLVDEQYF
d_gene: NA; len: 15; j_gene: TRBJ1-5; v_gene: TRBV7-2; abundance: NA; CDR3nt: TGTGCCAGCAGCCAAGCAGGGATATGGAATCAGCCCCAGCATTTT; CDR3aa: CASSQAGIWNQPQHF
d_gene: TRBD1; len: 14; j_gene: TRBJ2-3; v_gene: TRBV20-1; abundance: few; CDR3nt: TGCAGTGCTAATGATGGCAGGGGGACAGATACGCAGTATTTT; CDR3aa: CSANDGRGTDTQYF
d_gene: NA; len: 15; j_gene: TRBJ2-5; v_gene: TRBV5-1; abundance: NA; CDR3nt: TGCGCCAGCAGCCCCGGGGCTAGCTACCAGGAGACCCAGTACTTC; CDR3aa: CASSPGASYQETQYF
d_gene: TRBD1; len: 15; j_gene: TRBJ2-5; v_gene: TRBV5-1; abundance: few; CDR3nt: TGCGCCAGCAGCGCGGCGGCAGGGGGCATGGAGACCCAGTACTTC; CDR3aa: CASSAAAGGMETQYF
d_gene: TRBD2; len: 18; j_gene: TRBJ2-1; v_gene: TRBV4-1; abundance: few; CDR3nt: TGCGCCAGCAGCCAAGGGGGGGGACTAGCGTCAACCTACAATGAGCAGTTCTTC; CDR3aa: CASSQGGGLASTYNEQFF
d_gene: TRBD1; len: 19; j_gene: TRBJ1-1; v_gene: TRBV28; abundance: NA; CDR3nt: TGTGCCAGCAGTTTAATATGGGGGACAGACCCTTTTATGAACACTGAAGCTTTCTTT; CDR3aa: CASSLIWGTDPFMNTEAFF
d_gene: NA; len: 12; j_gene: TRBJ1-5; v_gene: TRBV24-1; abundance: NA; CDR3nt: TGTGCCCCTTATAGCAGGGGCCAGCCCCAGCATTTT; CDR3aa: CAPYSRGQPQHF
d_gene: NA; len: 12; j_gene: TRBJ2-7; v_gene: TRBV7-2; abundance: NA; CDR3nt: TGTGCCAGCAGCCATGGGACCTACGAGCAGTACTTC; CDR3aa: CASSHGTYEQYF
d_gene: NA; len: 15; j_gene: TRBJ2-2; v_gene: TRBV9; abundance: NA; CDR3nt: TGTGCCAGCAGCCCCCGGTCAGGGCTGTCCGGGGAGCTGTTTTTT; CDR3aa: CASSPRSGLSGELFF
d_gene: NA; len: 14; j_gene: TRBJ1-2; v_gene: TRBV7-2; abundance: NA; CDR3nt: TGTGCCAGCAGCCCGGCGAGGGGAGGCTATGGCTACACCTTC; CDR3aa: CASSPARGGYGYTF
d_gene: TRBD1; len: 14; j_gene: TRBJ2-7; v_gene: TRBV11-3; abundance: NA; CDR3nt: TGTGCCAGCAGCCGACAGGGGGGCCCCTACGAGCAGTACTTC; CDR3aa: CASSRQGGPYEQYF
d_gene: TRBD2; len: 20; j_gene: TRBJ2-3; v_gene: TRBV4-1; abundance: NA; CDR3nt: TGCGCCAGCAGCCAAGAATTGGGAATTAGCGGGCTCCTAGGGAGGGATACGCAGTATTTT; CDR3aa: CASSQELGISGLLGRDTQYF
d_gene: NA; len: 16; j_gene: TRBJ1-3; v_gene: TRBV3-1; abundance: NA; CDR3nt: TGTGCCAGCAGCCGAAGCACGGGGCTATCCGGAAACACCATATATTTT; CDR3aa: CASSRSTGLSGNTIYF
d_gene: TRBD2; len: 16; j_gene: TRBJ2-3; v_gene: TRBV11-3; abundance: many; CDR3nt: TGTGCCAGCAGCCGCGGGACTAGCGGGAGGACAGATACGCAGTATTTT; CDR3aa: CASSRGTSGRTDTQYF
d_gene: NA; len: 14; j_gene: TRBJ1-1; v_gene: TRBV4-1; abundance: few; CDR3nt: TGCGCCAGCAGCCAAATGGGGGCGCTTACTGAAGCTTTCTTT; CDR3aa: CASSQMGALTEAFF
d_gene: NA; len: 15; j_gene: TRBJ1-5; v_gene: TRBV20-1; abundance: few; CDR3nt: TGCAGTGCTAGGGTGGACACCTCAGGGGATCAGCCCCAGCATTTT; CDR3aa: CSARVDTSGDQPQHF
d_gene: NA; len: 18; j_gene: TRBJ2-5; v_gene: TRBV28; abundance: few; CDR3nt: TGTGCCAGCAGTTGGGGACTCGCCGCGAACAAGTACCAAGAGACCCAGTACTTC; CDR3aa: CASSWGLAANKYQETQYF
d_gene: NA; len: 14; j_gene: TRBJ2-3; v_gene: TRBV12-3/TRBV12-4; abundance: NA; CDR3nt: TGTGCCAGCAGTTTGGATGGGATTCCAGATACGCAGTATTTT; CDR3aa: CASSLDGIPDTQYF
d_gene: NA; len: 13; j_gene: TRBJ1-1; v_gene: TRBV29-1; abundance: NA; CDR3nt: TGCAGCGGTAGCTCGGGGCCGAACACTGAAGCTTTCTTT; CDR3aa: CSGSSGPNTEAFF
d_gene: TRBD1; len: 16; j_gene: TRBJ2-2; v_gene: TRBV24-1; abundance: NA; CDR3nt: TGTGCCACCAGTGATTTGCCCGGGACAGGGATCGGGGAGCTGTTTTTT; CDR3aa: CATSDLPGTGIGELFF
d_gene: TRBD1; len: 17; j_gene: TRBJ1-1; v_gene: TRBV7-2; abundance: NA; CDR3nt: TGTGCCAGCAGCTCGAGGGACAGATCCTTAGCATACACTGAAGCTTTCTTT; CDR3aa: CASSSRDRSLAYTEAFF
d_gene: TRBD2; len: 16; j_gene: TRBJ2-7; v_gene: TRBV7-9; abundance: few; CDR3nt: TGTGCCAGCAGCTCGAGACGACTAGCGGGAGTCTACGAGCAGTACTTC; CDR3aa: CASSSRRLAGVYEQYF
d_gene: TRBD1; len: 16; j_gene: TRBJ1-2; v_gene: TRBV6-1; abundance: NA; CDR3nt: TGTGCCAGCAGTGAAGTAGGGACAGGAAAAAACTATGGCTACACCTTC; CDR3aa: CASSEVGTGKNYGYTF
d_gene: NA; len: 13; j_gene: TRBJ2-3; v_gene: TRBV7-8; abundance: many; CDR3nt: TGTGCCAGCAGCCCGGACCGTTCAGATACGCAGTATTTT; CDR3aa: CASSPDRSDTQYF
d_gene: TRBD1; len: 15; j_gene: TRBJ2-2; v_gene: TRBV6-2/TRBV6-3; abundance: NA; CDR3nt: TGTGCCAGCAGCCGGGACAGCGCGAACACCGGGGAGCTGTTTTTT; CDR3aa: CASSRDSANTGELFF
d_gene: NA; len: 14; j_gene: TRBJ1-1; v_gene: TRBV7-6; abundance: few; CDR3nt: TGTGCCAGCAGCACCGGACACGGAGGGACTGAAGCTTTCTTT; CDR3aa: CASSTGHGGTEAFF
d_gene: TRBD2; len: 14; j_gene: TRBJ2-1; v_gene: TRBV29-1; abundance: many; CDR3nt: TGCAGCAAGATGACTAGCGGGACATACAATGAGCAGTTCTTC; CDR3aa: CSKMTSGTYNEQFF
d_gene: TRBD1; len: 13; j_gene: TRBJ2-7; v_gene: TRBV20-1; abundance: NA; CDR3nt: TGCAGTGCTAACGGACAGGGTCACTACGAGCAGTACTTC; CDR3aa: CSANGQGHYEQYF
d_gene: TRBD2; len: 18; j_gene: TRBJ2-5; v_gene: TRBV10-3; abundance: NA; CDR3nt: TGTGCCATCAGTGAGAGGTTAGCGGGAGGGCGCGGCCAAGAGACCCAGTACTTC; CDR3aa: CAISERLAGGRGQETQYF
d_gene: NA; len: 12; j_gene: TRBJ2-5; v_gene: TRBV6-6; abundance: NA; CDR3nt: TGTGCCAGCAACCTGGGGGATGAGACCCAGTACTTC; CDR3aa: CASNLGDETQYF
d_gene: NA; len: 13; j_gene: TRBJ1-6; v_gene: TRBV2; abundance: NA; CDR3nt: TGTGCCAGCAGTGACTACAGGGCTTCACCCCTCCACTTT; CDR3aa: CASSDYRASPLHF
d_gene: TRBD2; len: 17; j_gene: TRBJ2-3; v_gene: TRBV20-1; abundance: once; CDR3nt: TGCAGTGCCAATCCCGTAAGGGGCGGGAGGACCACAGATACGCAGTATTTT; CDR3aa: CSANPVRGGRTTDTQYF
d_gene: TRBD2; len: 16; j_gene: TRBJ2-2; v_gene: TRBV7-3; abundance: few; CDR3nt: TGTGCCAGCACCCGACTAGCGGGAGCGGAAGGCGGGGAGCTGTTTTTT; CDR3aa: CASTRLAGAEGGELFF
d_gene: TRBD2; len: 17; j_gene: TRBJ2-7; v_gene: TRBV9; abundance: few; CDR3nt: TGTGCCAGCAGCGTTGGGACTAGCCACTTAGGCTCCTACGAGCAGTACTTC; CDR3aa: CASSVGTSHLGSYEQYF
d_gene: TRBD1; len: 15; j_gene: TRBJ2-6; v_gene: TRBV7-2; abundance: many; CDR3nt: TGTGCCAGCAGCTTGGGACAGCCTGGGGCCAACGTCCTGACTTTC; CDR3aa: CASSLGQPGANVLTF
d_gene: TRBD2; len: 15; j_gene: TRBJ2-1; v_gene: TRBV11-3; abundance: NA; CDR3nt: TGTGCCAGCAGCTTTAGGACTAGCGGGAGAAATGAGCAGTTCTTC; CDR3aa: CASSFRTSGRNEQFF
d_gene: NA; len: 13; j_gene: TRBJ2-7; v_gene: TRBV7-9; abundance: NA; CDR3nt: TGTGCCAGCAGCTTGCCAGGGGAGGACGAGCAGTACTTC; CDR3aa: CASSLPGEDEQYF
d_gene: NA; len: 13; j_gene: TRBJ1-1; v_gene: TRBV11-2; abundance: many; CDR3nt: TGTGCCAGCAGCTCCAGCAACGTGGAAGGGGCTTTCTTT; CDR3aa: CASSSSNVEGAFF
d_gene: NA; len: 10; j_gene: TRBJ2-3; v_gene: TRBV29-1; abundance: few; CDR3nt: TGCAGCGCCCGCACAGATACGCAGTATTTT; CDR3aa: CSARTDTQYF
d_gene: TRBD1; len: 15; j_gene: TRBJ1-5; v_gene: TRBV20-1; abundance: few; CDR3nt: TGCAGTGCTAGAGGGACAGGGGCCGTCAATCAGCCCCAGCATTTT; CDR3aa: CSARGTGAVNQPQHF
d_gene: NA; len: 15; j_gene: TRBJ2-2; v_gene: TRBV29-1; abundance: many; CDR3nt: TGCAGCGTTTCCCCCTTCGCTAGGGGCACCGGGGAGCTGTTTTTT; CDR3aa: CSVSPFARGTGELFF
d_gene: TRBD2; len: 18; j_gene: TRBJ2-3; v_gene: TRBV4-1; abundance: many; CDR3nt: TGCGCCAGCAGCCCTGAGCGACTAGCGGGGGCCCCCGCAGATACGCAGTATTTT; CDR3aa: CASSPERLAGAPADTQYF
d_gene: NA; len: 13; j_gene: TRBJ2-3; v_gene: TRBV18; abundance: many; CDR3nt: TGTGCCAGCAGTCCCCCCAGCACAGATACGCAGTATTTT; CDR3aa: CASSPPSTDTQYF
d_gene: NA; len: 13; j_gene: TRBJ1-2; v_gene: TRBV24-1; abundance: few; CDR3nt: TGTGCCACCAGTGATCCGCCAGGGGATGGCTACACCTTC; CDR3aa: CATSDPPGDGYTF
d_gene: TRBD1; len: 20; j_gene: TRBJ1-1; v_gene: TRBV5-1; abundance: NA; CDR3nt: TGCGCCAGCAGCTTGGGCCCCCGAGGACAGGGCGCACATGGGCTCACTGAAGCTTTCTTT; CDR3aa: CASSLGPRGQGAHGLTEAFF
d_gene: TRBD2; len: 15; j_gene: TRBJ2-1; v_gene: TRBV7-9; abundance: many; CDR3nt: TGTGCCAGCAGCCTCGGGACTAGCGGGATTAATGAGCAGTTCTTC; CDR3aa: CASSLGTSGINEQFF